The 13 T cell receptor beta chains given below trace back to one sample, sequenced in a study of T cell repertoires in cytomegalovirus infection. MiXCR was run by TCRdb on the reads, yielding one entry per CDR3 protein. The sample has approximately 600,000 distinct CDR3 sequences, just under 40% seen once; the top ten hold 40% to 60%. The antigens these receptors bind are not known. The starting material was cultured PBMCs, obtained from culture after CMV antigen stimulation. These receptors came from a human donor in good health (CMV status not recorded). Some clones in this sample may be carry-over from other donors' samples.

The rearrangement uses TRBV18 and TRBJ1-2; TRBD1 aligns across 9 bases. This CDR3 region has 15 residues. Germline V gene lookup returns CDR1 KGHSH and CDR2 LQKENI. J lost 4 bases, V lost 2 bases, and 5 bases had no gene match. CDR3 protein: CASSPTGGRSYGYTF. CDR3 in DNA: TGTGCCAGCTCACCAACAGGGGGCCGGAGCTATGGCTACACCTTC.

The chain combines TRBV7-8 with TRBJ1-5; tentatively, D is TRBD1 (6 bases). The germline CDR1 and CDR2 sequences are SGHVS and FQNEAQ. This CDR3 is 17 amino acids long. V was cut by 5 bases and J by 0 bases, with 17 bases left in between. As DNA, the CDR3 is TGTGCCAGCAGCCCACAACAGGGACTATATAGCAATCAGCCCCAGCATTTT. This sequence encodes CASSPQQGLYSNQPQHF.

V usage is TRBV7-2 and J usage is TRBJ2-3; D call uncertain. The CDR3 extends over 16 amino acids. Germline loops: CDR1 SGHTA, CDR2 FQGNSA. V lost 5 bases to trimming and J lost 2 bases, with 17 bases between them. The CDR3 loop is CASSPTGREDTDTQYF. For the CDR3, the DNA is TGTGCCAGCAGCCCCACCGGCCGAGAGGACACAGATACGCAGTATTTT.

V usage is TRBV5-1 and J usage is TRBJ2-1; 14 bases agree with TRBD2. This CDR3 is built from 18 residues. The J segment lost 7 bases and the V segment lost 3 bases, leaving 12 bases of the junction unmatched. Germline CDR1 is SGHRS and CDR2 is YFSETQ. CDR3 sequence reads: CASSSGVPGLAGANEQFF. CDR3 coding DNA: TGCGCCAGCAGCTCGGGGGTGCCGGGACTAGCGGGGGCTAATGAGCAGTTCTTC.

The chain is built from TRBV18 and TRBJ2-7; TRBD1 matches 8 bases. The CDR3 runs to 14 residues. CDR1 and CDR2 from the germline V gene are KGHSH and LQKENI. Germline trimming cut 7 bases from V and 7 bases from J; bases unmatched to any gene: 12. DNA of the CDR3: TGTGCCAGCTTACCTGATGGGACAGGTGGTGAGCAGTACTTC. Translated: CASLPDGTGGEQYF.

The chain couples TRBV4-1 to TRBJ1-4, with TRBD1 as a possible D gene (5 bases). The CDR3 sequence is 16 residues long. V was cut by 2 bases and J by 11 bases, with 21 bases left in between. Germline V gene lookup returns CDR1 MGHRA and CDR2 YSYEKL. CDR3 in amino acids: CASSQPLRDGLVKLFF. The DNA for the CDR3 is TGCGCCAGCAGCCAACCACTCAGGGATGGCCTTGTGAAACTGTTTTTT.

This clonotype came up a few times. The J gene is TRBJ2-1, the V gene TRBV19; 7 positions agree with TRBD2. CDR3 size: 14 residues. J gave up 9 bases and V 5 bases, and 10 bases lay outside the gene matches. Germline V lookup: CDR1 LNHDA, CDR2 SQIVND (reference sequence). The CDR3 loop reads CASSGRERGFEQFF. The DNA for the CDR3 is TGTGCCAGTAGTGGGAGGGAGAGAGGTTTTGAGCAGTTCTTC.

This clonotype was seen a few times. The CDR3 protein is CSAGPGTQETQYF. DNA of the CDR3: TGCAGTGCTGGCCCGGGCACCCAAGAGACCCAGTACTTC. The gene calls are TRBV20-1 and TRBJ2-5; D is unclear. The CDR3 is 13 residues long. Trimming left V 5 bases short and J 1 base short, with 11 bases between. The germline V gene has CDR1 DFQATT and CDR2 SNEGSKA (reference sequence).

This clonotype was observed a few times. The rearrangement uses TRBV7-2 and TRBJ2-2, with D hard to call. This CDR3 region has 15 residues. Looked up from germline, CDR1 is SGHTA and CDR2 is FQGNSA. V was pared by 4 bases and J by 4 bases, with 13 bases between. As DNA, the CDR3 is TGTGCCAGCAGCTCTAGAGGCCCTGCCACCGGGGAGCTGTTTTTT. This translates into CASSSRGPATGELFF.

J is TRBJ2-2 and V is TRBV20-1; the D gene is possibly TRBD2 (5 bases). V dropped 0 bases and J dropped 4 bases, with 12 bases sitting between them. Per germline, CDR1 DFQATT and CDR2 SNEGSKA (reference sequence). The CDR3 is 15 residues long. CDR3 residues: CSARDRRKGTGELFF. The CDR3 region has the DNA TGCAGTGCTAGAGATAGGAGGAAAGGCACCGGGGAGCTGTTTTTT.

This clonotype came up a few times. V and J are TRBV19 and TRBJ2-2, with D hard to call. This CDR3 has 14 residues. V lost 8 bases and J 0 bases, leaving 10 bases between the germline ends. Germline CDR1 LNHDA, CDR2 SQIVND (reference sequence). As DNA, the CDR3 is TGTGCCAGTCGGAAGGCCGCGAACACCGGGGAGCTGTTTTTT. Its translation is CASRKAANTGELFF.

The chain is built from TRBV19 and TRBJ2-2; 11 positions match TRBD2. The length of the CDR3 is 15 residues. CDR1 is LNHDA, CDR2 SQIVND, per germline (reference sequence). V trimming: 3 bases; J trimming: 7 bases; junction bases outside the gene matches: 4. The CDR3 sequence is CASSISGGASGELFF. CDR3 nucleotide sequence: TGTGCCAGTAGTATTAGCGGGGGGGCGAGCGGGGAGCTGTTTTTT.

This clonotype was recorded many times. The chain has TRBV7-2 and TRBJ1-1; D remains unclear. CDR3 length equals 14 residues. In germline, CDR1 is SGHTA, CDR2 FQGNSA. Trimming removed 0 bases from V and 6 bases from J, with 11 bases in between. CDR3 in amino acids: CASSLAPSGSEAFF. The CDR3 nucleotides are TGTGCCAGCAGCTTAGCACCCTCGGGGTCTGAAGCTTTCTTT. Full variable domain (remainder filled in from reference TRBV7-2 and TRBJ1-1): GAGVSQSPSNKVTEKGKDVELRCDPISGHTALYWYRQSLGQGLEFLIYFQGNSAPDKSGLPSDRFSAERTGGSVSTLTIQRTQQEDSAVYLCASSLAPSGSEAFFGQGTRLTVV.